This T cell receptor beta chain was sequenced during a study of cytomegalovirus exposure and HLA in healthy donors. The study's findings and limits: TCR association rates varied by HLA locus in a later analysis, with DRB1 highest and HLA-C lowest. Reported results showed that the classifier diagnosed cytomegalovirus status with high specificity and sensitivity.

J lost 5 bases, V lost 4 bases, and 12 bases had no gene match. CDR1 SGHKS and CDR2 YYEKEE come from the germline V gene (reference sequence). This CDR3 contains 17 residues. The PCR had 60 Vbeta and 13 Jbeta primers. Here immunoSEQ multiplex PCR was the method, and the copy in TCRdb shows in-frame clones only, minus some. The sample includes 200,000 to 250,000 clones, roughly 68% of them seen just once. Of note for this clone: Its antigen is unidentified.

Among the donors, all were healthy bone marrow donors. The sequence was collected from a man aged 35 to 55 in good health and CMV-seropositive. The specimen sequenced was PBMCs. The V gene is TRBV5-5, the J gene TRBJ1-5; TRBD1 aligns across 10 bases. The CDR3: CASSLRQGAYLDQPQHF. The DNA for the CDR3 is TGTGCCAGCAGCCTAAGACAGGGGGCGTATTTGGATCAGCCCCAGCATTTT.